This entry lists 25 T cell receptor beta chains sequenced from one sample in a study of blood T cell repertoires in COVID-19. TCRdb's table, derived via immunoSEQ multiplex PCR, lists solely in-frame clones and lacks some. The repertoire holds 210,000 or so clones, around 91% seen once, with about 5% in the top ten. Sequenced input: peripheral blood. These receptors were collected from a woman aged 40 to 50 with acute or convalescent COVID-19.

Notes on this clone: Sequence at one end of the junction differs from germline and may be a read error. The rearrangement links TRBV19 to TRBJ2-5; 7 bases line up with TRBD2. The CDR3 contains 13 residues. Germline assignment: CDR1 LNHDA and CDR2 SQIVND (reference sequence). DNA for the CDR3: TGTGCCTGTAGGGAGGGAGGGGAAGAGACCCAGTACTTC. It translates to CACREGGEETQYF.

The chain has TRBV7-9 and TRBJ1-1, with D hard to call. This CDR3 spans 13 amino acids. The V gene lost 2 bases and the J gene lost 0 bases, with 4 bases spanning the gap. The germline CDR1 and CDR2 sequences are SEHNR and FQNEAQ (reference sequence). CDR3 nucleotides: TGTGCCAGCAGCTTATCGGTGAACACTGAAGCTTTCTTT. Its protein is CASSLSVNTEAFF.

This clone was seen once. The chain recombines TRBV7-9 with TRBJ2-3; a possible D gene is TRBD2 (5 bases). The CDR3 has 16 residues. V shed 3 bases and J shed 3 bases, with 16 bases lying between them. Germline values: CDR1 SEHNR, CDR2 FQNEAQ (reference sequence). CDR3 sequence: CASSFVIASGTDTQYF. CDR3 DNA sequence: TGTGCCAGCAGCTTTGTTATAGCGTCTGGGACAGATACGCAGTATTTT.

The genes are TRBV5-1 and TRBJ2-2; D not certain. The V end was cut by 4 bases, the J end by 4 bases, with 11 bases between. This CDR3 comprises 14 residues. The germline gives CDR1 SGHRS, CDR2 YFSETQ. CDR3 DNA sequence: TGCGCCAGCAGCCGCCTCCACTCCACCGGGGAGCTGTTTTTT. Protein sequence: CASSRLHSTGELFF.

This rearrangement joins TRBV6-5 to TRBJ2-7; D gene ambiguous. The length of the CDR3 is 12 residues. Trimming shortened V by 7 bases and J by 3 bases, and 10 bases separated the two germline ends. Germline values: CDR1 MNHEY, CDR2 SVGAGI. The chain's CDR3 is CASTLQRYEQYV. The CDR3 DNA reads TGTGCCAGCACCCTGCAGCGCTACGAGCAGTACGTC.

Concerning this clone: Other DNA sequences within the sample encode an identical CDR3. V and J are TRBV6-5 and TRBJ1-1; D is ambiguous. The CDR3 spans 13 residues. The V gene's germline CDR1 is MNHEY and CDR2 SVGAGI. V was trimmed by 6 bases and J by 5 bases, leaving 13 bases between them. CDR3 in amino acids: CASSSGRITEAFF. CDR3 DNA: TGTGCCAGCAGCTCTGGGAGGATAACTGAAGCTTTCTTT.

The rearrangement links TRBV5-1 to TRBJ2-5, with TRBD2 matching over 11 bases. This CDR3 is built from 15 residues. CDR1 and CDR2 (germline): SGHRS, YFSETQ. The V segment lost 0 bases and the J segment 5 bases; nucleotides outside the gene matches: 3. The CDR3 DNA reads as TGCGCCAGCAGCTTGGTTAGCGGGGGGGCCGAGACCCAGTACTTC. It is translated as CASSLVSGGAETQYF.

This rearrangement joins TRBV10-3 to TRBJ1-4; no firm D call. V gave up 4 bases and J gave up 7 bases, with 16 bases separating them. CDR3 length: 15 amino acids. Germline CDR1 is ENHRY and CDR2 is SYGVKD. The CDR3 spells CAISVTESPVEKLFF. CDR3 DNA sequence: TGTGCCATCAGTGTTACAGAGTCTCCCGTTGAAAAACTGTTTTTT.

The chain joins TRBV6-5 to TRBJ1-2, with D hard to call. The V gene lost 0 bases and the J gene lost 6 bases, with 14 bases spanning the gap. Germline assignment: CDR1 MNHEY and CDR2 SVGAGI. The CDR3 runs 15 residues. CDR3 loop: CASSYSRGRIHGYTF. The DNA of the CDR3 is TGTGCCAGCAGTTACTCTCGGGGAAGGATTCATGGCTACACCTTC.

This clone was seen only once. The chain is built from TRBV5-1 and TRBJ1-2, with a weak D call TRBD1 (5 bases). V lost 0 bases and J lost 6, with 24 bases in between. Germline loops: CDR1 SGHRS, CDR2 YFSETQ. The CDR3 length is 18 residues. The CDR3 nucleotides read TGCGCCAGCAGCTTGGGGAACTCCATGACAGCCACCCAGGATGGCTACACCTTC. Encoded protein: CASSLGNSMTATQDGYTF.

The V gene is TRBV7-3, the J gene TRBJ2-1; 7 bases map to TRBD1. The J segment lost 3 bases and the V segment lost 5 bases, leaving 7 bases of the junction unmatched. The V gene's germline CDR1 is SGHTA and CDR2 FQGTGA. This CDR3 has 15 amino acids. CDR3 coding DNA: TGTGCCAGCAGCACGACGGGACAGAGCTACAATGAGCAGTTCTTC. Protein sequence: CASSTTGQSYNEQFF.

This rearrangement joins TRBV11-2 to TRBJ2-5; the D is unclear. V was clipped by 5 bases and J by 2 bases, with 18 bases between them. Germline assignment: CDR1 SGHAT and CDR2 FQNNGV. The CDR3 consists of 16 residues. The CDR3 nucleotides are TGTGCCAGCAGCGCCCGTTCCTCAGGTCCGCAAGAGACCCAGTACTTC. Its translation is CASSARSSGPQETQYF.

Turning to this clone: Other DNA sequences in this specimen translate into the identical CDR3. The chain has TRBV9 and TRBJ2-3, with D tentatively TRBD2 (5 bases). There are 15 residues in the CDR3. V was pared by 0 bases and J by 0 bases, with 8 bases between. Germline V gene data show CDR1 as SGDLS and CDR2 as YYNGEE. The CDR3 reads CASSVGLASTDTQYF. The DNA for the CDR3 is TGTGCCAGCAGCGTAGGGCTAGCTAGCACAGATACGCAGTATTTT.

This chain connects TRBV10-3 to TRBJ2-7; D is unresolved. Germline loops: CDR1 ENHRY, CDR2 SYGVKD. This CDR3 spans 11 amino acids. Trimming left V 3 bases short and J 3 bases short, with 3 bases between. In nucleotides, the CDR3 is TGTGCCATCAGTGACAGCTACGAGCAGTACGTC. Its translation is CAISDSYEQYV.

The rearrangement uses TRBV25-1 and TRBJ2-3; 10 bases match TRBD2. The V and J ends lost 6 bases and 1 base, in that order; junction bases with no gene match: 10. Looked up from germline, CDR1 is MGHDK and CDR2 is SYGVNS. This CDR3 has 17 amino acids. The CDR3 sequence: CASSAIIAGGGTDTQYF. CDR3 bases: TGTGCCAGCAGCGCAATAATAGCGGGGGGCGGCACAGATACGCAGTATTTT.

V usage is TRBV5-1 and J usage is TRBJ1-4, with TRBD1 matching 8 bases. Germline values: CDR1 SGHRS, CDR2 YFSETQ. Trimming cost V 0 bases and J 2 bases; bases outside gene matches: 6. The CDR3 consists of 17 residues. The CDR3 DNA sequence: TGCGCCAGCAGCTTGGGGGGGACAGGCGGTACTAATGAAAAACTGTTTTTT. It yields the protein CASSLGGTGGTNEKLFF.

The CDR3 nucleotides read TGTGCCAGCAAAAGCCGGGACTTCCAAGAGACCCAGTACTTC. Its translation is CASKSRDFQETQYF. The chain is built from TRBV2 and TRBJ2-5, with D perhaps TRBD2 (6 bases). The V end was cut by 7 bases, the J end by 1 base, with 13 bases between. This CDR3 has 14 residues. Looked up from germline, CDR1 is SNHLY and CDR2 is FYNNEI.

The chain has TRBV5-4 and TRBJ1-1; possibly TRBD1 for D (6 bases). V was pared by 8 bases and J by 0 bases, with 14 bases between. The germline gives CDR1 SGHNT, CDR2 YYREEE (reference sequence). The CDR3 covers 14 residues. CDR3 protein: CASTNRALNTEAFF. The DNA of the CDR3 is TGTGCCAGTACTAACAGGGCCTTGAACACTGAAGCTTTCTTT.

The chain couples TRBV4-1 to TRBJ2-1, with no clear D. From germline, CDR1 is MGHRA and CDR2 YSYEKL. V was pared by 1 base and J by 6 bases, with 10 bases between. The CDR3 runs 14 residues. The CDR3, as DNA: TGCGCCAGCAGCCAAGCACAGAATTTCAATGAGCAGTTCTTC. Translated, it gives CASSQAQNFNEQFF.

The chain is built from TRBV5-1 and TRBJ1-1; D not resolved. The CDR3 runs to 14 residues. CDR1 is SGHRS, CDR2 YFSETQ, per germline. V was trimmed by 0 bases and J by 1 base, leaving 7 bases between them. The CDR3 spells CASSLAPSNTEAFF. The DNA for the CDR3 is TGCGCCAGCAGCTTGGCTCCGTCGAACACTGAAGCTTTCTTT.

V is TRBV7-2 and J is TRBJ1-2; tentative D call: TRBD1 (5 bases). The CDR3 covers 13 residues. V lost 1 base, J lost 7 bases, and 10 bases lay in between. Per the germline V gene, CDR1 is SGHTA and CDR2 is FQGNSA. CDR3 sequence reads: CASSLGRGTGYTF. The CDR3 DNA reads as TGTGCCAGCAGCTTAGGTAGGGGAACTGGCTACACCTTC. The full variable domain, with the rest looked up from reference TRBV7-2 and TRBJ1-2, is GAGVSQSPSNKVTEKGKDVELRCDPISGHTALYWYRQSLGQGLEFLIYFQGNSAPDKSGLPSDRFSAERTGGSVSTLTIQRTQQEDSAVYLCASSLGRGTGYTFGSGTRLTVV.

The chain uses TRBV6-5 and TRBJ2-7, with TRBD2 matching over 11 bases. Germline CDR1 reads MNHEY; CDR2 reads SVGAGI. CDR3 size: 13 residues. The V segment lost 8 bases and the J segment 4 bases; nucleotides outside the gene matches: 4. The DNA for the CDR3 is TGTGCCAGCGGACTAGCGGGCGAATACGAGCAGTACGTC. It translates to CASGLAGEYEQYV.

The chain employs TRBV10-3 and TRBJ1-1; 8 positions agree with TRBD1. After removal of 0 bases from V and 0 bases from J, the junction contained 9 bases not matched to a gene. Germline-derived CDR1 and CDR2 are ENHRY and SYGVKD. This CDR3 region has 18 residues. Written as DNA, the CDR3 is TGTGCCATCAGTGAGTCGGCATCCAGGGGGCCGCTGAACACTGAAGCTTTCTTT. Residues: CAISESASRGPLNTEAFF.

The chain couples TRBV21-1 to TRBJ2-2; the D call in the table, TRBD1, was not verified against the DNA. TRBV21-1 is listed as a pseudogene. This CDR3 region has 16 residues. The CDR3 spells CASSDTQGRAGGELFF. In nucleotides, the CDR3 is TGTGCCAGCAGCGACACGCAGGGGAGAGCTGGCGGGGAGCTGTTTTTT.

This chain connects TRBV4-2 to TRBJ1-1; TRBD1 might be the D (6 bases). Germline V CDR1 and CDR2: LGHNA, YNFKEQ. The CDR3 covers 15 residues. Trimming removed 1 base from V and 4 bases from J, with 13 bases in between. Here the CDR3 reads CASSQAEGGGTEAFF. The CDR3 DNA reads as TGTGCCAGCAGCCAAGCGGAGGGGGGGGGCACTGAAGCTTTCTTT.